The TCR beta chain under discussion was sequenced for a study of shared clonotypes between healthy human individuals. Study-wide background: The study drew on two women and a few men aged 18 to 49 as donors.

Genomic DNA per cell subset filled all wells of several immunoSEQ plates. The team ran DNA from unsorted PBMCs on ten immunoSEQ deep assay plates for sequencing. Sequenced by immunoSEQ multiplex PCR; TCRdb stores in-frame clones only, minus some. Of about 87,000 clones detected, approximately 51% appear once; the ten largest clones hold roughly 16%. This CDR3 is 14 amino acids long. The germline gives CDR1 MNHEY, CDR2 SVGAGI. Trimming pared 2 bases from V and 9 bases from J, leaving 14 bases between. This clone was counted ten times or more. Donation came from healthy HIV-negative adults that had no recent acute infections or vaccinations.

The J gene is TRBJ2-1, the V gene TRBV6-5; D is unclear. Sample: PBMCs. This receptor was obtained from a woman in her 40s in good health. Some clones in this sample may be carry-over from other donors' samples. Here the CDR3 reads CASSYGTIVGEQFF. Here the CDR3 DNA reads TGTGCCAGCAGTTACGGAACTATCGTCGGTGAGCAGTTCTTC.